Listed below are T cell receptor beta chains from one sample, sequenced in a study of blood T cell repertoires in COVID-19. This table comes from immunoSEQ multiplex PCR, and its TCRdb copy is limited to in-frame clones, with some not included. The sample lists over 200,000 clones, approximately 86% seen once, with roughly 9.8% in the top ten. The sequenced material came from peripheral blood. The receptors were sampled from a man in his forties or fifties who had recovered from COVID-19. The CDR3 runs from the conserved cysteine through the conserved F or W. A D gene is named only where the DNA matches it firmly. Size tells how often a clone was seen (once, few, many) or the class of an expanded clone, and some rows leave it out.

J: TRBJ2-1
V: TRBV7-3
size: .
D: TRBD2
CDR3: CASSLTLVAGGEQFF
DNA: TGTGCCAGCAGCTTAACGTTGGTAGCGGGAGGTGAGCAGTTCTTC

J: TRBJ1-5
V: TRBV10-3
size: .
D: .
CDR3: CAISELDRSNQPQHF
DNA: TGTGCCATCAGTGAGTTGGACAGAAGCAATCAGCCCCAGCATTTT

J: TRBJ2-5
V: TRBV7-5
size: once
D: .
CDR3: CARSHGGLALSYQETQYF
DNA: TGTGCCAGAAGCCATGGGGGACTAGCGCTAAGTTATCAAGAGACCCAGTACTTC

J: TRBJ2-3
V: TRBV7-2
size: .
D: .
CDR3: CALSEADTQYF
DNA: TGTGCCCTCTCGGAGGCAGATACGCAGTATTTT

J: TRBJ1-2
V: TRBV15
size: .
D: .
CDR3: CATSREGSYGYTF
DNA: TGTGCCACCAGCAGAGAGGGGAGCTATGGCTACACCTTC

J: TRBJ2-7
V: TRBV27
size: .
D: .
CDR3: CASSHGLGGYEQYF
DNA: TGTGCCAGCAGTCACGGACTGGGGGGCTACGAGCAGTACTTC

J: TRBJ1-1
V: TRBV6-2/TRBV6-3
size: .
D: TRBD1
CDR3: CASSGRTGVNTEAFF
DNA: TGTGCCAGCAGTGGTCGGACAGGGGTGAACACTGAAGCTTTCTTT

J: TRBJ1-2
V: TRBV2
size: few
D: .
CDR3: CASSEAYGYTF
DNA: TGTGCCAGCAGTGAGGCCTATGGCTACACCTTC

J: TRBJ1-2
V: TRBV10-1
size: once
D: TRBD1
CDR3: CASSEARGTGGYTF
DNA: TGCGCCAGCAGTGAGGCCAGGGGGACCGGTGGCTACACCTTC

J: TRBJ1-5
V: TRBV6-5
size: .
D: .
CDR3: CASSYDRSSNQPQHF
DNA: TGTGCCAGCAGTTACGACAGAAGTAGCAATCAGCCCCAGCATTTT

J: TRBJ2-7
V: TRBV5-1
size: once
D: .
CDR3: CASSLGGPLEQYF
DNA: TGCGCCAGCAGCCTCGGGGGGCCCCTTGAGCAGTACTTC

J: TRBJ2-7
V: TRBV20-1
size: .
D: .
CDR3: CSAADRFEQYF
DNA: TGCAGTGCCGCCGACAGGTTCGAGCAGTACTTC

J: TRBJ2-1
V: TRBV7-9
size: .
D: .
CDR3: CASTKGGNGNEQFF
DNA: TGTGCCAGCACCAAGGGGGGGAACGGAAATGAGCAGTTCTTC

J: TRBJ2-5
V: TRBV11-2
size: few
D: .
CDR3: CASSPGPVKETQYF
DNA: TGTGCCAGCAGCCCTGGGCCAGTCAAAGAGACCCAGTACTTC

J: TRBJ1-2
V: TRBV19
size: once
D: TRBD1
CDR3: CASRLGDRVSYGYTF
DNA: TGTGCCAGTAGACTCGGGGACAGGGTATCGTATGGCTACACCTTC

J: TRBJ1-5
V: TRBV25-1
size: .
D: TRBD1
CDR3: CASRGQGEGQPQHF
DNA: TGTGCCAGCAGGGGACAGGGGGAGGGTCAGCCCCAGCATTTT

J: TRBJ2-1
V: TRBV27
size: .
D: TRBD2
CDR3: CASSPGTSGARAQFF
DNA: TGTGCCAGCAGTCCCGGGACTAGCGGGGCCAGGGCCCAGTTCTTC

J: TRBJ1-1
V: TRBV10-3
size: .
D: .
CDR3: CAISEDWRTEAFF
DNA: TGTGCCATCAGTGAGGATTGGCGGACTGAAGCTTTCTTT

J: TRBJ1-1
V: TRBV7-2
size: few
D: .
CDR3: CASSLSPGLNTEAFF
DNA: TGTGCCAGCAGCTTATCTCCAGGGCTAAACACTGAAGCTTTCTTT

J: TRBJ2-3
V: TRBV7-9
size: .
D: TRBD2
CDR3: CASTLAGGSTDTQYF
DNA: TGTGCCAGCACCCTAGCGGGGGGAAGCACAGATACGCAGTATTTT

J: TRBJ2-6
V: TRBV9
size: .
D: TRBD1
CDR3: CASSADRAGANVLTF
DNA: TGTGCCAGCAGCGCGGACAGGGCTGGGGCCAACGTCCTGACTTTC

J: TRBJ1-1
V: TRBV18
size: .
D: TRBD1
CDR3: CASSPGQGSTEAFF
DNA: TGTGCCAGCTCACCAGGACAGGGTAGCACTGAAGCTTTCTTT

J: TRBJ1-6
V: TRBV6-6
size: .
D: TRBD1
CDR3: CASSSDRGGSPLHF
DNA: TGTGCCAGCAGCTCGGACAGGGGGGGTTCACCCCTCCACTTT

J: TRBJ1-2
V: TRBV6-1
size: once
D: TRBD1
CDR3: CASSGNRDRLNYGYTF
DNA: TGTGCCAGCAGTGGAAACCGGGACAGACTTAACTATGGCTACACCTTC